This is a list of T cell receptor beta chains from one sample in a study of T-cell reconstitution after alpha-beta-depleted transplantation in children. Each CDR3 protein gets one entry after TCRdb re-called the PCR reads with MiXCR. This sample carries approximately 980,000 distinct CDR3 sequences, roughly 29% of them seen once, and the ten largest clones take 28%. The specimen was PBMCs, mostly from graft donor cells, collected 360 days after TCRalphabeta/CD19-depleted stem cell transplant. The receptors shown here come from a boy under two years old who had a stem cell transplant for SCID, so the T cells may come from the graft donor. The CDR3 runs from the conserved cysteine through the conserved F or W. D genes are given only for firm matches. Rows give clone size only sometimes, using once, few, many, or a class for an expanded clone.

j_call	v_call	clone_size	d_call	cdr3_nt	cdr3_aa
TRBJ2-3	TRBV7-3	few	.	TGTGCCAGCAGTTCCGGAGGGAGTACGCAGTATTTT	CASSSGGSTQYF
TRBJ2-1	TRBV7-8	.	TRBD1	TGTGCCAGCAGCGTACAGGGACAGGACTCCTACAATGAGCAGTTCTTC	CASSVQGQDSYNEQFF
TRBJ2-3	TRBV9	.	.	TGTGCCAGCAGCGTAGATCCAGACCCAGATACGCAGTATTTT	CASSVDPDPDTQYF
TRBJ2-1	TRBV3-1	.	TRBD1	TGTGCCAGCAGCCAAAGCGGGACAGGGCTTAGGAATGAGCAGTTCTTC	CASSQSGTGLRNEQFF
TRBJ2-7	TRBV18	.	TRBD2	TGTGCCAGCTCACCAAAGACAGCGGGAAGGTACGAGCAGTACTTC	CASSPKTAGRYEQYF
TRBJ2-5	TRBV20-1	.	TRBD2	TGCAGTGCTATTTCTAGCGGCCCCAATGATGGTCCCCAAGAGACCCAGTACTTC	CSAISSGPNDGPQETQYF
TRBJ2-1	TRBV20-1	.	TRBD2	TGCAGTGCTAGAGCTACTAGCGGGGGCGAGAAGAATGAGCAGTTCTTC	CSARATSGGEKNEQFF
TRBJ2-3	TRBV28	few	TRBD1	TGTGCCAGCAGTTGGTCGACAGGGGATACGCAGTATTTT	CASSWSTGDTQYF
TRBJ2-1	TRBV7-2	.	TRBD2	TGTGCCAGCAGCAGACGGACTAGCGGGGGGGCCATTGAGCAGTTCTTC	CASSRRTSGGAIEQFF
TRBJ1-5	TRBV15	.	.	TGTGCCACCAGCAGAGATATGCGTAATCGAAATCAGCCCCAGCATTTT	CATSRDMRNRNQPQHF
TRBJ2-7	TRBV5-5	.	.	TGTGCCAGCAGCTTGGCCCCACGGTTAGCCTACGAGCAGTACTTC	CASSLAPRLAYEQYF
TRBJ2-3	TRBV20-1	.	.	TGCAGTGCTAGGGGGGCTAGCAGCACAGATACGCAGTATTTT	CSARGASSTDTQYF
TRBJ2-7	TRBV20-1	few	.	TGCAGTGCCCGAGGGCTAACCTACGAGCAGTACTTC	CSARGLTYEQYF
TRBJ2-1	TRBV5-6	.	TRBD1	TGTGCCAGCAGCTATCGACAGGGGGCTTACAATGAGCAGTTCTTC	CASSYRQGAYNEQFF
TRBJ2-5	TRBV15	few	TRBD2	TGTGCCACCAGCAGAGATCCGGGACTAGCGACCCAAGAGACCCAGTACTTC	CATSRDPGLATQETQYF
TRBJ1-1	TRBV20-1	.	TRBD1	TGCAGTGCAAGACAGGGAACCACTGAAGCTTTCTTT	CSARQGTTEAFF
TRBJ2-7	TRBV20-1	few	.	TGCAGTGCTAGAGATTCCAGGGCCTACGAGCAGTACTTC	CSARDSRAYEQYF
TRBJ1-1	TRBV3-1	many	.	TGTGCCAGCAGCCCACACAGAGGGGTTGAAGCTTTCTTT	CASSPHRGVEAFF
TRBJ1-3	TRBV7-9	few	.	TGTGCCAGCAGCCCCTCCGGCGGGATTGGTGGAAACACCATATATTTT	CASSPSGGIGGNTIYF
TRBJ1-1	TRBV5-1	.	.	TGCGCCAGCAGCTTGGGACTTCGGACTGAAGCTTTCTTT	CASSLGLRTEAFF
TRBJ2-1	TRBV2	.	.	TGTGCCAGCAGGTCCACTCCTTTTAGCTCCTACAATGAGCAGTTCTTC	CASRSTPFSSYNEQFF
TRBJ2-6	TRBV4-1	few	.	TGCGCCAGCAGCCAAGAGATGCGAAAGGCTGGGGCCAACGTCCTGACTTTC	CASSQEMRKAGANVLTF
TRBJ1-2	TRBV2	few	.	TGTGCCAGCGCCGGAGACGGAGACTATGGCTACACCTTC	CASAGDGDYGYTF
TRBJ2-3	TRBV7-2	few	.	TGTGCCAGCAGGCGGCTCACAGATACGCAGTATTTT	CASRRLTDTQYF
TRBJ1-2	TRBV2	.	.	TGTGCCAGCAGGGAAGTTTTTAACTATGGCTACACCTTC	CASREVFNYGYTF